This is a list of T cell receptor beta chains from one sample in a study of blood T cell repertoires in COVID-19. Sequencing used immunoSEQ multiplex PCR; TCRdb keeps in-frame clones, though not all of them. The sample yields around 250,000 clones, over 75% seen once. Sequenced material: peripheral blood. All receptors come from a man aged 50-59 years with active or convalescent COVID-19. The CDR3 runs from the conserved cysteine through the conserved F or W. D genes are given only for firm matches. Clone size is shown for a subset of rows, as once, few, many or a class of expanded clone.

TRBJ2-5 . 13 once TRBV7-3 TGTGCCAGCAGCTTAGAGTACGGTGAGACCCAGTACTTC CASSLEYGETQYF
TRBJ1-5 TRBD1 14 . TRBV5-1 TGCGCCAGCAGTGAGGGGACAGTAGATCAGCCCCAGCATTTT CASSEGTVDQPQHF
TRBJ2-2 TRBD2 15 . TRBV2 TGTGCCAGCCTTGGACTAGCGGGAGCCCCCGGGGAGCTGTTTTTT CASLGLAGAPGELFF
TRBJ2-1 . 14 . TRBV4-1 TGCGCCAGCAGCCAAGTAGGGGTCTACAATGAGCAGTTCTTC CASSQVGVYNEQFF
TRBJ1-1 . 13 . TRBV18 TGTGCCAGCTCACCAGGGAGGAGGACTGAAGCTTTCTTT CASSPGRRTEAFF
TRBJ1-2 TRBD1 18 . TRBV7-9 TGTGCCAGCAGCCCAGATCAAACCCGGGACAGGGGACAAAATGGCTACACCTTC CASSPDQTRDRGQNGYTF
TRBJ2-7 TRBD2 16 once TRBV5-4 TGTGCCAGCAGCCTCCCCGGAGCGGGAGTAACCTACGAGCAGTACTTC CASSLPGAGVTYEQYF
TRBJ1-3 TRBD1 15 once TRBV9 TGTGCCAGCAGTGGGCATGACAGGGTCGGAAACACCATATATTTT CASSGHDRVGNTIYF
TRBJ1-5 . 15 . TRBV6-2/TRBV6-3 TGTGCCAGCAGCCACGGCGGGAGGGGGGGTCAGCCCCAGCATTTT CASSHGGRGGQPQHF
TRBJ2-2 TRBD1 16 . TRBV5-1 TGCGCCAGCACCTCCCGGACAGGGGCGAACACCGGGGAGCTGTTTTTT CASTSRTGANTGELFF
TRBJ1-2 . 17 . TRBV15 TGTGCCACCAGCAGAGATTATAACCCCGTGGACTACACTGGCTACACCTTC CATSRDYNPVDYTGYTF
TRBJ2-2 TRBD2 13 few TRBV5-1 TGCGCCAGCACCTGGGGGGGAACCGGGGAGCTGTTTTTT CASTWGGTGELFF
TRBJ1-1 TRBD1 12 . TRBV27 TGTGCCAGCAGTGACAGGGGCACTGAAGCTTTCTTT CASSDRGTEAFF
TRBJ1-4 TRBD1 16 once TRBV19 TGTGCCAGTAGTACCGCCCTGGGACAGGGTTTCGGAAAACTGTTTTTT CASSTALGQGFGKLFF
TRBJ2-1 TRBD2 14 . TRBV10-3 TGTGCCATCAGTGGGACTAGCGGGAGTAATGAGCAGTTCTTC CAISGTSGSNEQFF
TRBJ2-1 TRBD2 16 . TRBV3-1/TRBV3-2 TGTGCCAGCAGCCAAGCCCGAGCGGGAGGCCCCAATGAGCAGTTCTTC CASSQARAGGPNEQFF
TRBJ2-7 TRBD2 14 few TRBV3-1/TRBV3-2 TGTGCCAGCAGCCATGCGGGAGGGACCTACGAGCAGTACTTC CASSHAGGTYEQYF
TRBJ1-1 TRBD1 14 few TRBV7-9 TGTGCCAGCAGCTTAGACGGGACAGGGGTTAGGGCTTTCTTT CASSLDGTGVRAFF
TRBJ2-4 . 15 . TRBV25-1 TGTGCCAGCAGTGAACAGGGCGTAGCCAAAAACATTCAGTACTTC CASSEQGVAKNIQYF
TRBJ1-4 . 15 . TRBV27 TGTGCCAGCAGCCCGTTTGATCGGACTAATGAAAAACTGTTTTTT CASSPFDRTNEKLFF
TRBJ2-3 . 15 . TRBV1 TGCACCAGCAGCCGCCCAGCGGGGTACACAGATACGCAGTATTTT CTSSRPAGYTDTQYF
TRBJ1-4 . 15 . TRBV7-8 TGTGCCAGCAGCTTATTTACAGAGACCAATGAAAAACTGTTTTTT CASSLFTETNEKLFF
TRBJ2-3 TRBD2 17 . TRBV27 TGTGCCAGCACCAGAACTAGCGGGAGGGCCAAAATGGGTACGCAGTATTTT CASTRTSGRAKMGTQYF